Below are 3 T cell receptor beta chains sequenced from a single sample in a study of OX40 agonist ivuxolimab in advanced cancers. Sequencing was performed with immunoSEQ multiplex PCR; in TCRdb, only in-frame clones are kept and a portion is missing. This table has tens of thousands of clones, 81% appearing once. Sequencing used CD4+ or CD8+ T cells sorted from blood, obtained in a trial of the OX40 agonist ivuxolimab. The receptors derive from an adult with an advanced solid tumor such as melanoma, head and neck, liver or kidney cancer.

This sequence joins TRBV7-3 and TRBJ2-2; no clear D gene. Per germline, CDR1 SGHTA and CDR2 FQGTGA. CDR3 length equals 15 residues. The V end lost 1 base, the J end lost 0 bases, and 6 bases lay between the germline ends. The CDR3: CASSLSHANTGELFF. The CDR3 region has the DNA TGTGCCAGCAGCTTAAGCCACGCGAACACCGGGGAGCTGTTTTTT.

The gene calls are TRBV23-1 and TRBJ1-6; 10 positions agree with TRBD1. TRBV23-1 is assigned to the ORF class and has an uncertain function. The length of the CDR3 is 13 residues. The trim removed 9 bases at V and 9 bases at J, leaving 5 bases unmatched. CDR3 sequence (DNA): TGCGCCAGGGGACAGGGGATGGGTTCACCCCTCCACTTT. This sequence encodes CARGQGMGSPLHF.

The CDR3, as DNA: TGTGCCAGCAGCGTAGTGGGGATAGCGGATGAGCAGTTCTTC. This sequence encodes CASSVVGIADEQFF. The V gene is TRBV9, the J gene TRBJ2-1, with a tentative D call TRBD2 (6 bases). Trimming left V 0 bases short and J 8 bases short, with 12 bases between. The CDR3 extends over 14 amino acids. CDR1 SGDLS and CDR2 YYNGEE come from the germline V gene.